This TCR beta chain was obtained from a study of blood T cell repertoires in COVID-19. This CDR3 has 15 residues. Looked up from germline, CDR1 is SGHNT and CDR2 is YYREEE (reference sequence). The junction had 8 bases not matched to a gene; V was cut back by 4 bases and J by 4 bases. The protocol was immunoSEQ multiplex PCR, while the TCRdb copy is restricted to in-frame clones and leaves out a portion. The sample holds about 120,000 clones, 75% to 85% seen once. The sequenced sample consisted of peripheral blood. V usage is TRBV5-4 and J usage is TRBJ2-1, with 7 bases that match TRBD1. The sequence came from a woman aged 80 or older with acute or convalescent COVID-19. As DNA, the CDR3 is TGTGCCAGCAGCCTCGACAGGGAAGGTTACAATGAGCAGTTCTTC. Translation: CASSLDREGYNEQFF. The entire variable domain, with the rest obtained from reference TRBV5-4 and TRBJ2-1, is as follows: ETGVTQSPTHLIKTRGQQVTLRCSSQSGHNTVSWYQQALGQGPQFIFQYYREEENGRGNFPPRFSGLQFPNYSSELNVNALELDDSALYLCASSLDREGYNEQFFGPGTRLTVL.